Reported below is one T cell receptor beta chain. Its antigen remains unidentified. V lost 5 bases and J lost 1, with 14 bases in between. CDR3 length equals 16 residues. CDR1 is SGHTA and CDR2 is FQGTGA in the germline V gene. These data come from a study of long-term antiretroviral therapy in people with HIV. The study, taken as a whole, reports: In samples taken after ART, diversity increased but remained below transplant donor control levels. Controls exceeded HIV repertoires in CDR3 length range.

Survey level was the resolution at which the v3.0 immunoSEQ assay ran. Only in-frame clones appear in the TCRdb table, and some are missing; sequencing was by immunoSEQ multiplex PCR. The sample lists about 28,000 clones, roughly 87% occurring once. Only United States sites treated participants with HIV. The chain uses TRBV7-3 and TRBJ2-2; tentative D call: TRBD2 (7 bases). The specimen comprised unsorted PBMCs, sampled 2 years after starting antiretroviral therapy. This TCR derives from a man in his fifties with HIV. For the CDR3, the DNA is TGTGCCAGCAGCCCTGGGGGGGCCCTGAACACCGGGGAGCTGTTTTTT. Its translation is CASSPGGALNTGELFF.